These T cell receptor beta chains were read from a single sample in a study of human T cells and chemical hapten exposure. Via MiXCR, TCRdb re-called the RACE reads, giving one row per CDR3 protein. The repertoire holds about 380,000 distinct CDR3 sequences, with roughly 5% as singletons. This specimen consisted of whole blood, obtained in connection with sensitization to the hapten diphenylcyclopropenone (DPC). The receptors shown here come from a woman between 50 and 59 years old with alopecia areata. Some clones in this sample may be carry-over from other donors' samples. The CDR3 runs from the conserved cysteine through the conserved F or W. D genes are given only for firm matches. Part of the rows lack a size; the others show once, few, many or a class for expanded clones.

V gene	clone size	CDR3 length	D gene	J gene	CDR3 protein	CDR3 DNA
TRBV12-3/TRBV12-4	few	15	NA	TRBJ2-3	CASTPGLGATDTQYF	TGTGCCAGCACCCCCGGTTTGGGGGCAACAGATACGCAGTATTTT
TRBV12-3/TRBV12-4	few	14	NA	TRBJ1-2	CASSSRTENYGYTF	TGTGCCAGCAGTTCTAGGACAGAAAACTATGGCTACACCTTC
TRBV6-1	few	12	NA	TRBJ1-2	CASYWGYDGYTF	TGTGCCAGCTACTGGGGATACGATGGCTACACCTTC
TRBV28	few	15	TRBD2	TRBJ2-7	CASRGLAANSYEQYF	TGTGCCAGCAGGGGACTAGCGGCCAACTCCTACGAGCAGTACTTC
TRBV7-2	many	15	NA	TRBJ1-1	CASSLAPGMNTEAFF	TGTGCCAGCAGCTTAGCGCCAGGCATGAACACTGAAGCTTTCTTT
TRBV4-3	many	16	NA	TRBJ2-1	CASSQEIHASYNEQFF	TGCGCCAGCAGCCAAGAAATCCACGCCTCCTACAATGAGCAGTTCTTC
TRBV1	NA	17	NA	TRBJ1-5	CTSSQGLEGSGNQPQHF	TGCACCAGCAGCCAAGGCCTCGAAGGCAGCGGCAATCAGCCCCAGCATTTT
TRBV11-2	NA	15	TRBD1	TRBJ1-4	CASSLRTGGREKLFF	TGTGCCAGCAGCTTAAGGACAGGGGGACGCGAAAAACTGTTTTTT
TRBV7-9	many	14	TRBD1	TRBJ1-5	CASRGQGYNQPQHF	TGTGCCAGCAGGGGACAGGGCTACAATCAGCCCCAGCATTTT
TRBV9	NA	19	TRBD2	TRBJ2-2	CASSLNPGLAGAGTGELFF	TGTGCCAGCAGCCTAAACCCCGGACTAGCGGGAGCGGGCACCGGGGAGCTGTTTTTT
TRBV3-1	NA	14	NA	TRBJ1-1	CASSRRDLNTEAFF	TGTGCCAGCAGCCGCCGCGACCTGAACACTGAAGCTTTCTTT
TRBV6-2/TRBV6-3	few	13	NA	TRBJ1-2	CASSPGQWNGYTF	TGTGCCAGCAGTCCGGGTCAGTGGAATGGCTACACCTTC